The 16 T cell receptor beta chains listed next were all sequenced from one sample in a study of regulatory T cells in long-lasting Graves disease. The time point is: persistent/refractory GD, antithyroid drugs over 5 years with positive TRAb. Extracted RNA from PBMCs served as the source of the TCR library. HTBI primers from iRepertoire and Arm-PCR of CDR3 regions yielded the TCR beta libraries. TCRdb called the multiplex PCR reads again in MiXCR, with one record for every CDR3 protein. The table includes around 510,000 distinct CDR3 sequences, less than 25% detected once. The material sequenced was peripheral blood mononuclear cells (PBMCs), taken when the disease was refractory, from a patient treated with antithyroid drugs. The receptors shown here come from a female donor with Graves disease.

The rearrangement uses TRBV5-4 and TRBJ1-6, with 7 bases lining up with TRBD1. Looked up from germline, CDR1 is SGHNT and CDR2 is YYREEE (reference sequence). V was pared by 7 bases and J by 8 bases, with 3 bases of the junction left unmatched. The CDR3 contains 12 residues. DNA for the CDR3: TGTGCCAGCCGGGACAGCGATTCACCCCTCCACTTT. Protein: CASRDSDSPLHF.

This clonotype has a handful of counts. The CDR3 here is CASSFPTGTGTSGGFTDTQYF. CDR3 coding DNA: TGTGCCAGCAGTTTCCCGACAGGGACTGGGACTAGCGGGGGATTCACAGATACGCAGTATTTT. This chain links TRBV28 with TRBJ2-3; 14 bases map to TRBD2. The CDR3 contains 21 residues. Trimming cost V 3 bases and J 2 bases; bases outside gene matches: 16. Germline V gene sequence: CDR1 MDHEN, CDR2 SYDVKM.

This clonotype was counted ten times or more. The V call is TRBV11-1, the J call TRBJ2-7; D is perhaps TRBD2 (6 bases). The germline gives CDR1 SGHAT, CDR2 FQDESV (reference sequence). V shed 3 bases and J shed 2 bases, with 8 bases lying between them. CDR3 length: 13 residues. CDR3 sequence reads: CASSFSSAYEQYF. As DNA, the CDR3 is TGTGCCAGCAGCTTTTCTAGCGCCTACGAGCAGTACTTC.

For this clonotype: It may be a read error: a sequence one base away is much more abundant. The CDR3 DNA sequence: TGTGCCAACAGCTTCCGGGACAGGGGTGGGGAGCAGTACTTC. Amino acids: CANSFRDRGGEQYF. The rearrangement links TRBV11-2 to TRBJ2-7; TRBD1 matches 10 bases. The CDR3 has 14 residues. Germline CDR1 and CDR2: SGHAT and FQNNGV. The full variable domain, its missing parts supplied by reference TRBV11-2 and TRBJ2-7, is EAGVAQSPRYKIIEKRQSVAFWCNPISGHATLYWYQQILGQGPKLLIQFQNNGVVDDSQLPKDRFSAERLKGVDSTLKIQPAKLEDSAVYLCANSFRDRGGEQYFGPGTRLTVT.

This clonotype was recorded many times. This chain links TRBV7-3 with TRBJ2-7, with 13 positions matching TRBD2. Trimming at V came to 4 bases and at J to 4 bases, leaving 4 bases not matched to a gene. The CDR3 extends over 15 amino acids. CDR1 is SGHTA, CDR2 FQGTGA, per germline. The CDR3 region is CASSSGLAGPYEQYF. The CDR3, as DNA: TGTGCCAGCAGCTCGGGACTAGCGGGACCGTACGAGCAGTACTTC.

CDR3: CAYTPGRSNEKLFF. In DNA form, the CDR3 reads TGTGCTTACACACCGGGACGGAGTAATGAAAAACTGTTTTTT. The chain uses TRBV30 and TRBJ1-4; D perhaps matches TRBD1 (5 bases). Germline CDR1 and CDR2: GTSNPN and SVGIG (reference sequence). CDR3 length equals 14 residues.

This clonotype was found a few times. J is TRBJ2-7 and V is TRBV4-1; D not certain. V lost 4 bases and J lost 5, with 12 bases in between. Germline V gene sequence: CDR1 MGHRA, CDR2 YSYEKL. The CDR3 runs 13 residues. In DNA, the CDR3 is TGCGCCAGCAGCCCAGACCCATTTAACGAGCAGTACTTC. It codes for CASSPDPFNEQYF.

The rearrangement joins TRBV3-1 to TRBJ1-2; no clear D. Germline loops: CDR1 LGHDT, CDR2 YNNKEL (reference sequence). Trimming took 3 bases from V and 2 from J, leaving 7 bases between them. The CDR3 is 13 amino acids. CDR3 in amino acids: CASSHAGNYGYTF. DNA for the CDR3: TGTGCCAGCAGCCACGCGGGAAACTATGGCTACACCTTC.

This clonotype occurred a few times. This chain connects TRBV28 to TRBJ2-7, with 11 nucleotides matching TRBD2. From germline, CDR1 is MDHEN and CDR2 SYDVKM. The CDR3 has 16 residues. Trimming removed 4 bases from V and 4 bases from J; junction bases left unmatched: 9. CDR3 bases: TGTGCCAGCAGTTACACGAGTAGCGGGAGGGGGTACGAGCAGTACTTC. Its protein product is CASSYTSSGRGYEQYF.

With regard to this clonotype: A much larger clone differs from this one at a single base, so this may be a read error. The CDR3 does not end in the conserved phenylalanine or tryptophan, so this is likely a read error. The CDR3 loop is CSVVKWVGLETQYS. In DNA, the CDR3 is TGCAGCGTTGTTAAGTGGGTAGGGTTGGAGACCCAGTACTCC. The chain links TRBV29-1 to TRBJ2-5; D is undetermined. Germline V lookup: CDR1 SQVTM, CDR2 ANQGSEA. This CDR3 is built from 14 residues. V shed 4 bases and J shed 5 bases, with 17 bases lying between them.

This clonotype showed up just a few times. This chain connects TRBV20-1 to TRBJ1-1, with a possible D match to TRBD1 (6 bases). The CDR3 length is 13 residues. Germline V lookup: CDR1 DFQATT, CDR2 SNEGSKA (reference sequence). Trimming cost V 5 bases and J 0 bases, with 10 bases left between them. The DNA for the CDR3 is TGCAGTGCTGCGACAGGCATGAACACTGAAGCTTTCTTT. This gives the protein CSAATGMNTEAFF.

This clonotype was picked up a small number of times. The chain joins TRBV5-5 to TRBJ2-7, with TRBD1 identical over 8 bases. The length of the CDR3 is 16 residues. Trimming took 4 bases from V and 2 from J; bases not matched to a gene: 11. Germline lookup yields CDR1 SGHKS and CDR2 YYEKEE (reference sequence). CDR3 in DNA: TGTGCCAGCAGCCTGGGACCCGGGACAGGTACCTACGAGCAGTACTTC. Amino acid sequence: CASSLGPGTGTYEQYF.

This clonotype was counted ten times or more. The chain couples TRBV7-9 to TRBJ2-7; 8 bases agree with TRBD1. This CDR3 region has 14 residues. CDR1 SEHNR and CDR2 FQNEAQ come from the germline V gene (reference sequence). V trimming: 0 bases; J trimming: 5 bases; junction bases outside the gene matches: 3. The CDR3 nucleotides are TGTGCCAGCAGCTTAGCCCAGGGGGCCGACGAGCAGTACTTC. Protein sequence: CASSLAQGADEQYF.

This clonotype was seen only a few times. CDR3 in amino acids: CASSQVGSDYQETQYF. CDR3 sequence (DNA): TGTGCCAGCAGCCAAGTCGGGTCGGACTACCAAGAGACCCAGTACTTC. The V gene is TRBV14, the J gene TRBJ2-5, with D perhaps TRBD2 (5 bases). Per germline, CDR1 SGHDN and CDR2 FVKESK. Trimming took off 1 base at V and 0 bases at J, with 12 bases between the two ends. The CDR3 has 16 residues.

This clonotype turned up a few times. This chain connects TRBV20-1 to TRBJ1-1; D possibly corresponds to TRBD1 (5 bases). Per the germline V gene, CDR1 is DFQATT and CDR2 is SNEGSKA (reference sequence). The CDR3 length is 13 residues. V lost 3 bases and J 5 bases, leaving 13 bases between the germline ends. CDR3 DNA sequence: TGCAGTGCTAGGCACACCCCAGGGACTGAAGCTTTCTTT. Translated, it gives CSARHTPGTEAFF.

This rearrangement joins TRBV9 to TRBJ2-7; D possibly corresponds to TRBD2 (5 bases). Trimming shortened V by 4 bases and J by 2 bases, and 10 bases separated the two germline ends. This CDR3 has 13 amino acids. CDR1 is SGDLS and CDR2 is YYNGEE in the germline V gene. The CDR3 reads CASSPSGTYEQYF. The CDR3 DNA sequence: TGTGCCAGCAGCCCGAGCGGCACCTACGAGCAGTACTTC. Filled out from reference TRBV9 and TRBJ2-7, the complete variable domain reads DSGVTQTPKHLITATGQRVTLRCSPRSGDLSVYWYQQSLDQGLQFLIQYYNGEERAKGNILERFSAQQFPDLHSELNLSSLELGDSALYFCASSPSGTYEQYFGPGTRLTVT.